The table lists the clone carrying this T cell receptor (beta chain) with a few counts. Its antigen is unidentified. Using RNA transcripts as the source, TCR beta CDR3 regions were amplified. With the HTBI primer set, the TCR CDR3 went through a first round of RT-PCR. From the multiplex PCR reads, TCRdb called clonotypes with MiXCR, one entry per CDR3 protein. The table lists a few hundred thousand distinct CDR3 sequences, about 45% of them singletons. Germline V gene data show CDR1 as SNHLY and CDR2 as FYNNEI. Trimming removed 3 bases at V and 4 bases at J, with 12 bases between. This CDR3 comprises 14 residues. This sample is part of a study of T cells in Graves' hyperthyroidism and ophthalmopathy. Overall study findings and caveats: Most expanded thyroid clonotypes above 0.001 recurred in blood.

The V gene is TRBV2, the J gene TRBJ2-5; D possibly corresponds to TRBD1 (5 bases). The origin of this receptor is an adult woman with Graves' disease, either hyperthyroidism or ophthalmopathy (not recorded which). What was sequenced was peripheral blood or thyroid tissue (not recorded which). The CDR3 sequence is CASSDPQGRETQYF. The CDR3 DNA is TGTGCCAGCAGTGATCCCCAGGGCCGAGAGACCCAGTACTTC.